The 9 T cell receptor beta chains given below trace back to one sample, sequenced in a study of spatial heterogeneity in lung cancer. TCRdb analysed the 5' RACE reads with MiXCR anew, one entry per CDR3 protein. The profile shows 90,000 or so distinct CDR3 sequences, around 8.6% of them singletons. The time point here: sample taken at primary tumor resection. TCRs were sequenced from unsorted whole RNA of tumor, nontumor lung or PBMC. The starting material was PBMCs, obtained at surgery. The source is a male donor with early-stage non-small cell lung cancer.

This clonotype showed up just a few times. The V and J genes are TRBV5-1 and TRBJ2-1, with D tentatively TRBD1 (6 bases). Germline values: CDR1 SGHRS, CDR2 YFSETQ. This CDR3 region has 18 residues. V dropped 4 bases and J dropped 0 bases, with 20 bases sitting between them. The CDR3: CASSPARAGVSSYNEQFF. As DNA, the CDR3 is TGCGCCAGCAGCCCAGCTCGCGCAGGGGTGAGCTCCTACAATGAGCAGTTCTTC.

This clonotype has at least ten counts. CDR3 loop: CASSPPRNEQFF. The CDR3 DNA reads as TGTGCCAGCAGCCCCCCACGGAATGAGCAGTTCTTC. This sequence joins TRBV11-2 and TRBJ2-1; D unresolved. Per the germline V gene, CDR1 is SGHAT and CDR2 is FQNNGV. The CDR3 has 12 residues. Trimming shortened V by 5 bases and J by 7 bases, and 9 bases separated the two germline ends.

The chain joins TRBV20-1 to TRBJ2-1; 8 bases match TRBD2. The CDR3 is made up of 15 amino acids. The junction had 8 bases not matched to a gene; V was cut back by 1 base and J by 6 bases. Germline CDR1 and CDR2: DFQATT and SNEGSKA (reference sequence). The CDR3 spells CSARARAGGGNEQFF. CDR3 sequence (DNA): TGCAGTGCTAGAGCCAGGGCGGGAGGCGGCAATGAGCAGTTCTTC.

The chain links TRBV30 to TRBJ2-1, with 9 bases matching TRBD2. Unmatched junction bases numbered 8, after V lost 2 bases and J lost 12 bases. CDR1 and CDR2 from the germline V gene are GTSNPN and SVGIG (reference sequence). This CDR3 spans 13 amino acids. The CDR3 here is CAWSPSSGAAQFF. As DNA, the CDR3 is TGTGCCTGGAGTCCCTCTAGCGGGGCCGCGCAGTTCTTC.

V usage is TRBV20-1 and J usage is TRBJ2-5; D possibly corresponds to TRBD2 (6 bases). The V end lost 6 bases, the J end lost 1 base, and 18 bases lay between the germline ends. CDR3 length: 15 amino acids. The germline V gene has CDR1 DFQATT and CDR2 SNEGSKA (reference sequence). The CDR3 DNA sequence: TGCAGTGCCAGTGGGCGGGGAAATACCCAAGAGACCCAGTACTTC. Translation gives CSASGRGNTQETQYF.

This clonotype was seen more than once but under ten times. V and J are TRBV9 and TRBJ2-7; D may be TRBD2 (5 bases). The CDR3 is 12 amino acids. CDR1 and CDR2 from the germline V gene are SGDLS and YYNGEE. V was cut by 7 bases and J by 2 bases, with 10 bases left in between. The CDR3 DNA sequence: TGTGCCAGCGGGAGTTCGACCTACGAGCAGTACTTC. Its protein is CASGSSTYEQYF. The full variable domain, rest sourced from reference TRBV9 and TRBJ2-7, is DSGVTQTPKHLITATGQRVTLRCSPRSGDLSVYWYQQSLDQGLQFLIQYYNGEERAKGNILERFSAQQFPDLHSELNLSSLELGDSALYFCASGSSTYEQYFGPGTRLTVT.

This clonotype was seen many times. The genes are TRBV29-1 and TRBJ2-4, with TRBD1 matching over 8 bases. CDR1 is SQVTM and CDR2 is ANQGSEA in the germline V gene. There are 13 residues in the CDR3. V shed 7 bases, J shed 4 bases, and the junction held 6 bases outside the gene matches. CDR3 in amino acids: CSAEGQGKNIQYF. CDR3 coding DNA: TGCAGCGCGGAAGGACAGGGTAAAAACATTCAGTACTTC. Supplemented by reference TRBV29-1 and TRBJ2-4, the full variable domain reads SAVISQKPSRDICQRGTSLTIQCQVDSQVTMMFWYRQQPGQSLTLIATANQGSEATYESGFVIDKFPISRPNLTFSTLTVSNMSPEDSSIYLCSAEGQGKNIQYFGAGTRLSVL.

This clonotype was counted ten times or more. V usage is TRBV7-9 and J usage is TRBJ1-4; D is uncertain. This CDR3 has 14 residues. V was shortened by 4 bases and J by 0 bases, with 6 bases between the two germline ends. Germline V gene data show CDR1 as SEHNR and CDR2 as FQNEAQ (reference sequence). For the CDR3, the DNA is TGTGCCAGCAGCTCGGAGGCAACTAATGAAAAACTGTTTTTT. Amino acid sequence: CASSSEATNEKLFF. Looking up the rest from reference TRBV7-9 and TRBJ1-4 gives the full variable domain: DTGVSQNPRHKITKRGQNVTFRCDPISEHNRLYWYRQTLGQGPEFLTYFQNEAQLEKSRLLSDRFSAERPKGSFSTLEIQRTEQGDSAMYLCASSSEATNEKLFFGSGTQLSVL.

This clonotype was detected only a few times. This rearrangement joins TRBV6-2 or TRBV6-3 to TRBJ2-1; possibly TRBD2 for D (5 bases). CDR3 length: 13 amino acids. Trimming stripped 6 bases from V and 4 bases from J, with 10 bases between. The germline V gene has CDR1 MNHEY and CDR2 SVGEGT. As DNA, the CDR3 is TGTGCCAGCAGAGACGGAGGTTACAATGAGCAGTTCTTC. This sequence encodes CASRDGGYNEQFF.